Described below is a single T cell receptor beta chain sequence and its context. The data were obtained in a study of blood T cell repertoires in COVID-19. Overall study: COVID-19 samples from acute and convalescent phases originated in the United States, Italy and Spain. From T cells, B-cell-depleted T cells, or PBMCs came the material, which was cDNA or gDNA.

Study processing details: Reference gene primer amplification gave nucleated cell count estimates. Sequencing was performed with immunoSEQ multiplex PCR; in TCRdb, only in-frame clones are kept and a portion is missing. V and J calls plus clone size are reproduced from that table; the DNA served to infer D and trimming. Here the sample spans approximately 230,000 clones, around 80% being singletons. Trimming stripped 4 bases from V and 10 bases from J, with 13 bases between. This CDR3 comprises 12 residues. Germline V CDR1 and CDR2: MGHDK, SYGVNS. This chain connects TRBV25-1 to TRBJ2-5; the D gene is possibly TRBD2 (5 bases). Sequenced input: peripheral blood. The clonotype was recovered from a woman aged 40 to 50 with active or convalescent COVID-19. The CDR3 loop reads CASSVWTGDQYF. The CDR3 DNA is TGTGCCAGCAGTGTGTGGACTGGGGACCAGTACTTC.